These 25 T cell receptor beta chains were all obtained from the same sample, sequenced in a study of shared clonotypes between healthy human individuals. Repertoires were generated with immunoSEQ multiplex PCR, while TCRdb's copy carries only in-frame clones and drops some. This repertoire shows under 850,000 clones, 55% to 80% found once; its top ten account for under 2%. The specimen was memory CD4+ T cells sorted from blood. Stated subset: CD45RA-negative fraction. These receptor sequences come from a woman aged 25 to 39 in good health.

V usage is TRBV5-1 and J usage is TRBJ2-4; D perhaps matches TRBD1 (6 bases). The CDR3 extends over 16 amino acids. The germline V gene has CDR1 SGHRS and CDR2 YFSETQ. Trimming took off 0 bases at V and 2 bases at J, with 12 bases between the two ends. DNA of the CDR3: TGCGCCAGCAGCTTGGCTCCAGGGGCGACCAAAAACATTCAGTACTTC. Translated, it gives CASSLAPGATKNIQYF.

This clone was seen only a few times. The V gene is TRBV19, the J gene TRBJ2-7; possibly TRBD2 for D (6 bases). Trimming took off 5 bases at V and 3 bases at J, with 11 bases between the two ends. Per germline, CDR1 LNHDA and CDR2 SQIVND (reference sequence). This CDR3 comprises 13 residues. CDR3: CASSRGEVYEQYF. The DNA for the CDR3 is TGTGCCAGTAGTCGAGGGGAGGTCTACGAGCAGTACTTC.

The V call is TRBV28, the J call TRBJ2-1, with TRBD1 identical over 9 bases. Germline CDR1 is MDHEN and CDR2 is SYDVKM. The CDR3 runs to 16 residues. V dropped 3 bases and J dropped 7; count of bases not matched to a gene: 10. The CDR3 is CASSFLGYRGQNEQFF. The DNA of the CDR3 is TGTGCCAGCAGTTTTCTAGGCTACAGGGGGCAAAATGAGCAGTTCTTC.

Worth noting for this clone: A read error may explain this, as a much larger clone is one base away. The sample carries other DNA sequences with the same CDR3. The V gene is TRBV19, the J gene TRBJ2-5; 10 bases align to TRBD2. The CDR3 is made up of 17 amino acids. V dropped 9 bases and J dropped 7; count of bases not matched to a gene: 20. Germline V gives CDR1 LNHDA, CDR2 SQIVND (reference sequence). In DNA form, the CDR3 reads TGTGCCAGCAGTCCCCTACGGGCAGCGGGAGGGTATGGGACCCAGTACTTC. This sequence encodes CASSPLRAAGGYGTQYF.

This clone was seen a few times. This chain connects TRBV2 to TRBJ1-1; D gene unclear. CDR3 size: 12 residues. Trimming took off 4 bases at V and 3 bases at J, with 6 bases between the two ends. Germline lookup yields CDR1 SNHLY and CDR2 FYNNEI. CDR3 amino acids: CASSGGDTEAFF. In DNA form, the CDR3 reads TGTGCCAGCAGTGGGGGAGACACTGAAGCTTTCTTT.

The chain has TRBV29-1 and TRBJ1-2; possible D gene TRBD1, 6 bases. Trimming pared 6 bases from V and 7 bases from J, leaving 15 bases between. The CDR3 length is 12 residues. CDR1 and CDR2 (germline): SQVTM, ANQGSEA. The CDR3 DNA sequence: TGCAGCGTCAGCAACAGGGATTTTGGCTACACCTTC. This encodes CSVSNRDFGYTF.

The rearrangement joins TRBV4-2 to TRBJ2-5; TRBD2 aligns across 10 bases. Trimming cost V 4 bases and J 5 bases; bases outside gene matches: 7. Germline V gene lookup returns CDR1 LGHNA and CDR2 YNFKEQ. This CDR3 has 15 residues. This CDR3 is CASSPLAGVGETQYF. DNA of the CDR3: TGTGCCAGCAGCCCTCTAGCGGGAGTTGGGGAGACCCAGTACTTC.

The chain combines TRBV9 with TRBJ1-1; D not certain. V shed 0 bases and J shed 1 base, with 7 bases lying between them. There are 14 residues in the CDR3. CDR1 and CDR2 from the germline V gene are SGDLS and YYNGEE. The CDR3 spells CASSVVAKNTEAFF. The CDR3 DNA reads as TGTGCCAGCAGCGTAGTGGCGAAGAACACTGAAGCTTTCTTT.

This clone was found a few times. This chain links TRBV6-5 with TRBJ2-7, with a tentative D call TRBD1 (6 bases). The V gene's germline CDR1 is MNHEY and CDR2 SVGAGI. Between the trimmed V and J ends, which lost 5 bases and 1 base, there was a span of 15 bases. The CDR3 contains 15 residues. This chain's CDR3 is CASSLQGDKSYEQYF. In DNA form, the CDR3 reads TGTGCCAGCAGTCTACAGGGAGATAAGTCCTACGAGCAGTACTTC.

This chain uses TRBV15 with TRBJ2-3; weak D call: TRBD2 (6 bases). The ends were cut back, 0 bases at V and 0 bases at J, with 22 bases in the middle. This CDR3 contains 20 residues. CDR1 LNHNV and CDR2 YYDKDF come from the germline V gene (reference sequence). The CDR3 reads CATSREPFRVLGTSTDTQYF. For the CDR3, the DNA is TGTGCCACCAGCAGAGAACCCTTCAGGGTGTTGGGGACTAGCACAGATACGCAGTATTTT. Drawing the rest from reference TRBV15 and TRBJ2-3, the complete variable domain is DAMVIQNPRYQVTQFGKPVTLSCSQTLNHNVMYWYQQKSSQAPKLLFHYYDKDFNNEADTPDNFQSRRPNTSFCFLDIRSPGLGDTAMYLCATSREPFRVLGTSTDTQYFGPGTRLTVL.

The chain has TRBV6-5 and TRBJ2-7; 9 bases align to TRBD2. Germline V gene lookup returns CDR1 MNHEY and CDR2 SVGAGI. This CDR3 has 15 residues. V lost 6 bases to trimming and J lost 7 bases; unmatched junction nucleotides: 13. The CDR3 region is CASSRRAGGRGEQYF. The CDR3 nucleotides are TGTGCCAGCAGCCGGCGGGCCGGCGGGAGGGGGGAGCAGTACTTC.

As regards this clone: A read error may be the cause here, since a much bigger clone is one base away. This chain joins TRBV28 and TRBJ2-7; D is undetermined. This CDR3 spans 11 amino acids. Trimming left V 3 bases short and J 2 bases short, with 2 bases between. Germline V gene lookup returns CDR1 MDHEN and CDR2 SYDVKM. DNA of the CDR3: TGTGCCAGCAGTTTCGCCTACGAGCAGTACTTC. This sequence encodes CASSFAYEQYF.

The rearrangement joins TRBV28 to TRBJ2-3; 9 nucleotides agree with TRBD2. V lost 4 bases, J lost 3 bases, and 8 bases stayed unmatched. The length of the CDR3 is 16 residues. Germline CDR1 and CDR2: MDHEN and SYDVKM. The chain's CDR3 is CASSYISGRGTDTQYF. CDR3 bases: TGTGCCAGCAGTTATATTAGCGGGAGAGGGACAGATACGCAGTATTTT. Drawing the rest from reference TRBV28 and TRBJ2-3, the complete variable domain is DVKVTQSSRYLVKRTGEKVFLECVQDMDHENMFWYRQDPGLGLRLIYFSYDVKMKEKGDIPEGYSVSREKKERFSLILESASTNQTSMYLCASSYISGRGTDTQYFGPGTRLTVL.

For the CDR3, the DNA is TGCGCCAGCAGCCCGACAGTTAATGTACAGAACACTGAAGCTTTCTTT. This encodes CASSPTVNVQNTEAFF. The chain combines TRBV5-1 with TRBJ1-1; the D gene is possibly TRBD1 (5 bases). The CDR3 sequence is 16 residues long. Germline V gene data show CDR1 as SGHRS and CDR2 as YFSETQ. Trimming cost V 4 bases and J 1 base, with 17 bases left between them.

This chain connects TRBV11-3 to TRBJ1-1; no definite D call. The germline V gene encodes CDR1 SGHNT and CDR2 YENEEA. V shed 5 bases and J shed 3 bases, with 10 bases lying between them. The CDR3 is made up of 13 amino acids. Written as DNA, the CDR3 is TGTGCCAGCAGCCTAATGTCACACACTGAAGCTTTCTTT. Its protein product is CASSLMSHTEAFF.

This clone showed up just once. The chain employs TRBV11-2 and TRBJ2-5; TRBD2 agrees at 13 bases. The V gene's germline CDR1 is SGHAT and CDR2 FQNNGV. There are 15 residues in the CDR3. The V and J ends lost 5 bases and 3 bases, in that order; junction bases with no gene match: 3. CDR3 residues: CASSTGLAGKETQYF. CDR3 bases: TGTGCCAGCAGCACGGGACTAGCGGGGAAAGAGACCCAGTACTTC.

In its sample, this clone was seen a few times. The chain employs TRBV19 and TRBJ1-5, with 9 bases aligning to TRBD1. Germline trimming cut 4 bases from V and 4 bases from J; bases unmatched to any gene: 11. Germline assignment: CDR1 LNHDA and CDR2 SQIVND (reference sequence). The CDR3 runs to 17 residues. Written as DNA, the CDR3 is TGTGCCAGTAGTAAAGGACAGGGGTCGGACCGAAATCAGCCCCAGCATTTT. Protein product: CASSKGQGSDRNQPQHF.

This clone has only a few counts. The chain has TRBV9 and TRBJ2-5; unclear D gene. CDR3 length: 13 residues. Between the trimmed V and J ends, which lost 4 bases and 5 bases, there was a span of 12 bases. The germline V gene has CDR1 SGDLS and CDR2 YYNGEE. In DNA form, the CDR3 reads TGTGCCAGCAGCCCAAACGTGGGGGAGACCCAGTACTTC. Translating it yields CASSPNVGETQYF. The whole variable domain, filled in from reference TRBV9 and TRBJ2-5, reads DSGVTQTPKHLITATGQRVTLRCSPRSGDLSVYWYQQSLDQGLQFLIQYYNGEERAKGNILERFSAQQFPDLHSELNLSSLELGDSALYFCASSPNVGETQYFGPGTRLLVL.

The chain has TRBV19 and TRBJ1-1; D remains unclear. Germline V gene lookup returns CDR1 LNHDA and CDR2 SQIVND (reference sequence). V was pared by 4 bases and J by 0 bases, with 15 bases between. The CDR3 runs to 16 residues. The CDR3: CASSNVGGLMNTEAFF. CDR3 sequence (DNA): TGTGCCAGTAGTAACGTCGGCGGGCTGATGAACACTGAAGCTTTCTTT.

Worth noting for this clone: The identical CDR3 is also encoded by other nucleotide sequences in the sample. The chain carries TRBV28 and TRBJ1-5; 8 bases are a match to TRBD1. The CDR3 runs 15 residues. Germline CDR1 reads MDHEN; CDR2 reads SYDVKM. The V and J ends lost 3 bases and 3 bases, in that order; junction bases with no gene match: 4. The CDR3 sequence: CASSFSGGNNQPQHF. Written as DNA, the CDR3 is TGTGCCAGCAGTTTTTCAGGGGGCAACAATCAGCCCCAGCATTTT. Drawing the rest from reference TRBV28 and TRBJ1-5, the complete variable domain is DVKVTQSSRYLVKRTGEKVFLECVQDMDHENMFWYRQDPGLGLRLIYFSYDVKMKEKGDIPEGYSVSREKKERFSLILESASTNQTSMYLCASSFSGGNNQPQHFGDGTRLSIL.

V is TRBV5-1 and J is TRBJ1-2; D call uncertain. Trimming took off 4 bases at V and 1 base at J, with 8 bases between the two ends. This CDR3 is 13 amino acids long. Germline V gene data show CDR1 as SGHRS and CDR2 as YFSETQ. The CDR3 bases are TGCGCCAGCAGCGCCTCGGTTAACTATGGCTACACCTTC. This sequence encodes CASSASVNYGYTF. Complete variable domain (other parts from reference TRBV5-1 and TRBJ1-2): KAGVTQTPRYLIKTRGQQVTLSCSPISGHRSVSWYQQTPGQGLQFLFEYFSETQRNKGNFPGRFSGRQFSNSRSEMNVSTLELGDSALYLCASSASVNYGYTFGSGTRLTVV.

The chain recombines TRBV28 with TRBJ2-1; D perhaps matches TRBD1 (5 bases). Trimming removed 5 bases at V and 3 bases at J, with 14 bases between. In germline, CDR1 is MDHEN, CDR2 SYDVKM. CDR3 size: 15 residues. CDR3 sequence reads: CASSPRQGSYNEQFF. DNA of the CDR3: TGTGCCAGCAGTCCACGGCAGGGAAGCTACAATGAGCAGTTCTTC.

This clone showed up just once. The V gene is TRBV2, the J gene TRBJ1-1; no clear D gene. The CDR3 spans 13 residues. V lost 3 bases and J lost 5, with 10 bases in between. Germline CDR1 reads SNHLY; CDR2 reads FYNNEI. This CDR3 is CASSDILGTEAFF. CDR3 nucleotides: TGTGCCAGCAGTGATATTTTGGGGACTGAAGCTTTCTTT.

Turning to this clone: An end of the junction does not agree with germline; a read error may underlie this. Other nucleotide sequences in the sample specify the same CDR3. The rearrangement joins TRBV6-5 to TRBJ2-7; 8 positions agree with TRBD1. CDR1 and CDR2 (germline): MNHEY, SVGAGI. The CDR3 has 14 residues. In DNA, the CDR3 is TGTGCCATCAGTCCCGGGACAGGTACCTACGAGCAGTACTTC. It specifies CAISPGTGTYEQYF.

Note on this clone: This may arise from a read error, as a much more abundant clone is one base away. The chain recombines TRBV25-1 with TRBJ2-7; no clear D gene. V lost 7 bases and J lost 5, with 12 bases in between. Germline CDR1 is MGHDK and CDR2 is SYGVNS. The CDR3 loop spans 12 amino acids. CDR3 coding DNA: TGTGCCAGCAATGTTGAGCAGAACGAGCAGTACTTC. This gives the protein CASNVEQNEQYF.